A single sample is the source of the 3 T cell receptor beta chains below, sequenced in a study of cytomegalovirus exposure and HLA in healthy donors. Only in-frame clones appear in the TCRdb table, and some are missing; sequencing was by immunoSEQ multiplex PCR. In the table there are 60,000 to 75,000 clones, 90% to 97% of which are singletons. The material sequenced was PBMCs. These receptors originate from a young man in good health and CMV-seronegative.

The CDR3 DNA is TGTGCCAGCAGTCTTGGGACAGGGGGGTACAATGAGCAGTTCTTC. Amino acid sequence: CASSLGTGGYNEQFF. V gene TRBV6-4 combines with J gene TRBJ2-1; 11 bases match TRBD1. Germline V lookup: CDR1 MRHNA, CDR2 SNTAGT. Unmatched junction bases numbered 4, after V lost 5 bases and J lost 4 bases. The CDR3 extends over 15 amino acids.

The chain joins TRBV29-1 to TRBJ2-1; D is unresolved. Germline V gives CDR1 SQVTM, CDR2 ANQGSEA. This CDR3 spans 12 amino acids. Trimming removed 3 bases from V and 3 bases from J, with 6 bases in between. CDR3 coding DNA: TGCAGCGTTGACCTAAACTACAATGAGCAGTTCTTC. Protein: CSVDLNYNEQFF.

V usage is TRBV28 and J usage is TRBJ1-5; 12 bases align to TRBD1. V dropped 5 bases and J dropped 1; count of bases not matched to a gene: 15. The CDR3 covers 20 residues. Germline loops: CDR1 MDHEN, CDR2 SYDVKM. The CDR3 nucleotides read TGTGCCAGCAGTGCATTCCGCCCCCGGGACAGGGGGCAGAGCAATCAGCCCCAGCATTTT. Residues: CASSAFRPRDRGQSNQPQHF.